Detailed here is one T cell receptor (beta chain). Other DNA sequences of this sample code for an identical CDR3. This table comes from immunoSEQ multiplex PCR, and its TCRdb copy is limited to in-frame clones, with some not included. The sample has 100,000 to 120,000 clones; roughly 85% are singletons. Germline assignment: CDR1 SGHRS and CDR2 YFSETQ. The length of the CDR3 is 14 residues. J gave up 7 bases and V 0 bases, and 1 base lay outside the gene matches. The data were obtained in a study of blood T cell repertoires in COVID-19. The sequencing input was peripheral blood. This TCR derives from a man aged 50 to 59 with acute or convalescent COVID-19. V usage is TRBV5-1 and J usage is TRBJ1-4; 9 bases agree with TRBD1. The CDR3 region is CASSLGQGGEKLFF. In DNA form, the CDR3 reads TGCGCCAGCAGCTTGGGACAGGGGGGTGAAAAACTGTTTTTT. Variable domain in full (rest from reference TRBV5-1 and TRBJ1-4): KAGVTQTPRYLIKTRGQQVTLSCSPISGHRSVSWYQQTPGQGLQFLFEYFSETQRNKGNFPGRFSGRQFSNSRSEMNVSTLELGDSALYLCASSLGQGGEKLFFGSGTQLSVL.